A single sample gave rise to the 10 T cell receptor beta chains below, sequenced in a study of cytomegalovirus exposure and HLA in healthy donors. The PCR employed 60 Vbeta primers together with 13 Jbeta primers. Only in-frame clones appear in the TCRdb table, and some are missing; sequencing was by immunoSEQ multiplex PCR. The data show roughly 200,000 clones, with about 88% seen just once and around 0.34% held by the top ten. Sequenced: PBMCs. These receptors all stem from a woman aged 30 to 39 in good health and CMV-seronegative.

V and J are TRBV5-4 and TRBJ1-4; TRBD1 might be the D (6 bases). This CDR3 comprises 16 residues. CDR1 is SGHNT, CDR2 YYREEE, per germline (reference sequence). The V and J ends lost 4 bases and 1 base respectively, with 14 bases between them. The CDR3 coding sequence is TGTGCCAGCAGCATTGGGGGAGGGGGAACTAATGAAAAACTGTTTTTT. Amino acids: CASSIGGGGTNEKLFF. Together with reference TRBV5-4 and TRBJ1-4, the CDR3 gives the full variable domain: ETGVTQSPTHLIKTRGQQVTLRCSSQSGHNTVSWYQQALGQGPQFIFQYYREEENGRGNFPPRFSGLQFPNYSSELNVNALELDDSALYLCASSIGGGGTNEKLFFGSGTQLSVL.

The rearrangement uses TRBV10-3 and TRBJ2-5; 9 bases agree with TRBD2. The germline V gene encodes CDR1 ENHRY and CDR2 SYGVKD. Losses at the gene ends were 4 bases for V and 5 bases for J; bases not matched to a gene: 5. The CDR3 covers 14 residues. The CDR3 DNA follows: TGTGCCATCAGTGTGGGACTAGCCGGGGAGACCCAGTACTTC. This sequence encodes CAISVGLAGETQYF.

V is TRBV23-1 and J is TRBJ2-7; TRBD1 matches at 7 bases. TRBV23-1 is annotated as an ORF whose role is uncertain. The CDR3 runs 15 residues. The V segment lost 5 bases and the J segment 0 bases; nucleotides outside the gene matches: 7. CDR3 sequence (DNA): TGCGCCAGCAGTTTGGACAGGTCTAGCTCCTACGAGCAGTACTTC. Amino acid sequence: CASSLDRSSSYEQYF.

V and J are TRBV5-1 and TRBJ2-4; D is possibly TRBD2 (6 bases). Trimming cost V 4 bases and J 8 bases, with 22 bases left between them. The germline V gene encodes CDR1 SGHRS and CDR2 YFSETQ. This CDR3 spans 16 amino acids. CDR3 sequence reads: CASSPDTATSGDIQYF. The CDR3 DNA reads TGCGCCAGCAGCCCGGACACGGCCACGTCGGGGGACATTCAGTACTTC. The full variable domain, in which reference TRBV5-1 and TRBJ2-4 provide the parts outside the CDR3, is KAGVTQTPRYLIKTRGQQVTLSCSPISGHRSVSWYQQTPGQGLQFLFEYFSETQRNKGNFPGRFSGRQFSNSRSEMNVSTLELGDSALYLCASSPDTATSGDIQYFGAGTRLSVL.

Concerning this clone itself: Relative to the germline gene, one junction end is altered; a read error may explain this. This chain links TRBV7-9 with TRBJ1-2; D is perhaps TRBD1 (5 bases). This CDR3 has 12 amino acids. The germline V gene encodes CDR1 SEHNR and CDR2 FQNEAQ (reference sequence). The CDR3 reads CASSLGLLALSF. CDR3 sequence (DNA): TGTGCCAGCAGCCTGGGACTTCTTGCACTCTCCTTC.

The gene calls are TRBV10-2 and TRBJ1-1, with a tentative D call TRBD1 (5 bases). The CDR3 runs to 13 residues. Germline V gene data show CDR1 as WSHSY and CDR2 as SAAADI. The V end lost 3 bases, the J end lost 3 bases, and 8 bases lay between the germline ends. The CDR3 nucleotides are TGCGCCAGCAGTGAAGACAGCTACACTGAAGCTTTCTTT. It is translated as CASSEDSYTEAFF.

This clone appeared a few times. The chain has TRBV6-1 and TRBJ1-3; D unresolved. The V end lost 6 bases, the J end lost 0 bases, and 6 bases lay between the germline ends. The CDR3 is 13 amino acids. CDR1 is MNHNS, CDR2 SASEGT, per germline. The CDR3 loop reads CASRVSSGNTIYF. DNA of the CDR3: TGTGCCAGCAGGGTCAGCTCTGGAAACACCATATATTTT.

The V and J genes are TRBV27 and TRBJ1-2, with D perhaps TRBD1 (6 bases). The CDR3 runs to 14 residues. Per germline, CDR1 MNHEY and CDR2 SMNVEV (reference sequence). V gave up 5 bases and J gave up 2 bases, with 12 bases separating them. The CDR3 loop reads CASSPQGTNYGYTF. The CDR3 DNA reads as TGTGCCAGCAGTCCCCAGGGGACAAACTATGGCTACACCTTC.

This sequence joins TRBV5-4 and TRBJ2-1; 10 bases match TRBD1. The ends lost 4 bases at V and 1 base at J; junction bases unmatched: 2. This CDR3 has 15 amino acids. CDR1 and CDR2 (germline): SGHNT, YYREEE (reference sequence). DNA for the CDR3: TGTGCCAGCAGCCAGGACAGGGGGTCCTACAATGAGCAGTTCTTC. Translation gives CASSQDRGSYNEQFF.

The rearrangement joins TRBV18 to TRBJ1-5; D is uncertain. Trimming removed 2 bases from V and 3 bases from J, with 5 bases in between. Germline V lookup: CDR1 KGHSH, CDR2 LQKENI. This CDR3 region has 13 residues. Here the CDR3 reads CASSPELNQPQHF. In DNA, the CDR3 is TGTGCCAGCTCACCAGAGCTCAATCAGCCCCAGCATTTT.